This T cell receptor beta chain was sequenced for a study of blood T cell repertoires in COVID-19. The CDR3 totals 16 residues. V lost 1 base, J lost 7 bases, and 9 bases stayed unmatched. Germline CDR1 and CDR2: LGHNA and YNFKEQ. The method was immunoSEQ multiplex PCR; TCRdb's version includes in-frame clones alone and lacks a portion of them. The sample lists over 150,000 clones, 84% seen once, with roughly 15% in the top ten. Sequences were obtained from peripheral blood. The sequence came from a young man with active or convalescent COVID-19. The V call is TRBV4-2, the J call TRBJ2-1; 8 positions agree with TRBD2. Here the CDR3 reads CASSQVISGSTNEQFF. CDR3 DNA sequence: TGTGCCAGCAGCCAAGTGATAAGCGGGAGTACGAATGAGCAGTTCTTC.